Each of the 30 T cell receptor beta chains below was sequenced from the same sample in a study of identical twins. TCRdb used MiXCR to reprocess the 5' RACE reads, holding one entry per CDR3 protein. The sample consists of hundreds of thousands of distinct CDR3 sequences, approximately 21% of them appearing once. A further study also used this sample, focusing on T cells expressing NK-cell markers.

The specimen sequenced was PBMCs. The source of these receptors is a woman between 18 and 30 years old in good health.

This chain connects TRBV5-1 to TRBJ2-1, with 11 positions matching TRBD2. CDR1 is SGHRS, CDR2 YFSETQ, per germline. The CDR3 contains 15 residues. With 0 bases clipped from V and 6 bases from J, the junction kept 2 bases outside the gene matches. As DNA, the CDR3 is TGCGCCAGCAGCTTGGGACTAGCGGGAATCAATGAGCAGTTCTTC. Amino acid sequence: CASSLGLAGINEQFF.

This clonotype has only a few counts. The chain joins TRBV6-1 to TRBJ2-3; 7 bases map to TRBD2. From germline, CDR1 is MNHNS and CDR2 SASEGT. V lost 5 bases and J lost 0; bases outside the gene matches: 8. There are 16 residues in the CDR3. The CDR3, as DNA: TGTGCCAGCAGTCCTAGCGGAGGGACTAGCACAGATACGCAGTATTTT. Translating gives CASSPSGGTSTDTQYF.

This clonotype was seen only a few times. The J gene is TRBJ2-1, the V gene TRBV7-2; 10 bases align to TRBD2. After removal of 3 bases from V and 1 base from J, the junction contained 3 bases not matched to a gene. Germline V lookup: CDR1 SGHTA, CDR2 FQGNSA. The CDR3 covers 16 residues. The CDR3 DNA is TGTGCCAGCAGCTTCCTGACTAGCGGGTCCTACAATGAGCAGTTCTTC. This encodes CASSFLTSGSYNEQFF.

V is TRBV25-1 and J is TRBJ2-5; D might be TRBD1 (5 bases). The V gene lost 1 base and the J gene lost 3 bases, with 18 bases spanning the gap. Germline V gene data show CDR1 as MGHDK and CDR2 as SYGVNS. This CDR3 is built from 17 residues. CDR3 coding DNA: TGTGCCAGCAGTGAATGGCGACAGAACCGATTGGAAGAGACCCAGTACTTC. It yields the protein CASSEWRQNRLEETQYF.

CDR3 loop: CSAEGQSQPQHF. As DNA, the CDR3 is TGCAGTGCGGAGGGCCAGAGTCAGCCCCAGCATTTT. The chain carries TRBV20-1 and TRBJ1-5; D uncertain. This CDR3 is 12 amino acids long. Between the trimmed V and J ends, which lost 6 bases and 6 bases, there was a span of 12 bases. The germline V gene encodes CDR1 DFQATT and CDR2 SNEGSKA (reference sequence).

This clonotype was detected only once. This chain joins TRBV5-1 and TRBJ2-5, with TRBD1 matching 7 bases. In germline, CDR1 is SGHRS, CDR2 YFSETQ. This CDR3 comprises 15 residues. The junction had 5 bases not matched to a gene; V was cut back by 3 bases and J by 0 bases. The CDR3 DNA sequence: TGCGCCAGCAGCTCCGGGACAGCGTACCAAGAGACCCAGTACTTC. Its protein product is CASSSGTAYQETQYF.

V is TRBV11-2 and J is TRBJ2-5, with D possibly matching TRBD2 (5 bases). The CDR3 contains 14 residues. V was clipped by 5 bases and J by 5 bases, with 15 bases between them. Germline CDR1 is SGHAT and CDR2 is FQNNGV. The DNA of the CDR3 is TGTGCCAGCAGCGTACTGAGGGCTAGGGAGACCCAGTACTTC. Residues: CASSVLRARETQYF.

CDR3 DNA: TGCAGTGCTAGAGACGGGACAGGGACTAATGAAAAACTGTTTTTT. Its protein product is CSARDGTGTNEKLFF. This sequence joins TRBV20-1 and TRBJ1-4; 9 nucleotides agree with TRBD1. Unmatched junction bases numbered 1, after V lost 0 bases and J lost 2 bases. This CDR3 is built from 15 residues. CDR1 and CDR2 from the germline V gene are DFQATT and SNEGSKA (reference sequence).

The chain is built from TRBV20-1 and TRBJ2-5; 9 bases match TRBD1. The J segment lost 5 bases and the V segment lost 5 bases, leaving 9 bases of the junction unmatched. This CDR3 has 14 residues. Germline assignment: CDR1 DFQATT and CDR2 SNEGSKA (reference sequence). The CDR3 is CSARSGTGSETQYF. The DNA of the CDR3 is TGCAGTGCTCGTTCCGGGACAGGGAGTGAGACCCAGTACTTC.

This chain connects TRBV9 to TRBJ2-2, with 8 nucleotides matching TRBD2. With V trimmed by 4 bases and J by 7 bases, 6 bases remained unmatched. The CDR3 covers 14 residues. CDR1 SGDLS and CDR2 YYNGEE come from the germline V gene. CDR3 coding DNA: TGTGCCAGCAGCCTACAGCGGGAGAGCGGGGAGCTGTTTTTT. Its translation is CASSLQRESGELFF.

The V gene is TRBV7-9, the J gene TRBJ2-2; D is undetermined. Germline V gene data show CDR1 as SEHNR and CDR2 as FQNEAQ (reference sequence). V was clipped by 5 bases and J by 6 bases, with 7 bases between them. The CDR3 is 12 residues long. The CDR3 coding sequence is TGTGCCAGCAGCGAGCGATCCGGGGAGCTGTTTTTT. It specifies CASSERSGELFF.

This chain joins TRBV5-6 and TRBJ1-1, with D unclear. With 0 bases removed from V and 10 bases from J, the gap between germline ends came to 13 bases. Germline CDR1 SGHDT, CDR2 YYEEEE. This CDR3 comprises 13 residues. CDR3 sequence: CASSLAPRSGAFF. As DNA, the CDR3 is TGTGCCAGCAGCTTGGCTCCAAGGTCGGGAGCTTTCTTT. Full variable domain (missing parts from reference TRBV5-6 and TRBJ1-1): DAGVTQSPTHLIKTRGQQVTLRCSPKSGHDTVSWYQQALGQGPQFIFQYYEEEERQRGNFPDRFSGHQFPNYSSELNVNALLLGDSALYLCASSLAPRSGAFFGQGTRLTVV.

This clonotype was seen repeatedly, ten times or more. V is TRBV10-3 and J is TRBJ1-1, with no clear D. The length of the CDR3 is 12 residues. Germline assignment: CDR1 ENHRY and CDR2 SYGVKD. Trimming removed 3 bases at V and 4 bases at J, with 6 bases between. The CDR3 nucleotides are TGTGCCATCAGTGAAATCGGCACTGAAGCTTTCTTT. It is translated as CAISEIGTEAFF.

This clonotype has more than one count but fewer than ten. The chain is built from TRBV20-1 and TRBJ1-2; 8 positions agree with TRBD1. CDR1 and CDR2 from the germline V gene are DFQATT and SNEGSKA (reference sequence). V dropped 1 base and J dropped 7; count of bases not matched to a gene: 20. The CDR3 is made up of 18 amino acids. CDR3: CSARGAGQGLIGNRGYTF. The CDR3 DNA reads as TGCAGTGCTAGAGGGGCAGGACAGGGTCTTATTGGTAATCGTGGCTACACCTTC.

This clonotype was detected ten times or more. CDR3 sequence (DNA): TGCGCCAGCACAATAAAGGGCATCGGAGGCTACACCTTC. This codes for CASTIKGIGGYTF. The chain is built from TRBV5-1 and TRBJ1-2; D is uncertain. The V gene's germline CDR1 is SGHRS and CDR2 YFSETQ. The V end lost 6 bases, the J end lost 8 bases, and 17 bases lay between the germline ends. The CDR3 totals 13 residues.

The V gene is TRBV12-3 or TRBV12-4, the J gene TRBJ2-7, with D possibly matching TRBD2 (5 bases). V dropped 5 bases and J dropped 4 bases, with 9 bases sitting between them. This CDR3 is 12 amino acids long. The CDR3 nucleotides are TGTGCCAGCAGTAACGGGGTTTACGAGCAGTACTTC. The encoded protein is CASSNGVYEQYF.

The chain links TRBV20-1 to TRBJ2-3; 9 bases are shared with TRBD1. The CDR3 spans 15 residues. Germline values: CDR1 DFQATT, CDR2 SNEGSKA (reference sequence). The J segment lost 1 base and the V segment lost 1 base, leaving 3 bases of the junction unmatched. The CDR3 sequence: CSARARTGGTDTQYF. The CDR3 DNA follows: TGCAGTGCTAGAGCCAGGACAGGGGGCACAGATACGCAGTATTTT.

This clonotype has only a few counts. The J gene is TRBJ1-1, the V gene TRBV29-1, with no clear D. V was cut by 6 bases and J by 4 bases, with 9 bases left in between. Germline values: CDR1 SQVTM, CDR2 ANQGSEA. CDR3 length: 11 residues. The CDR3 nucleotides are TGCAGCGTGCCGGCCTCCACTGAAGCTTTCTTT. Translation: CSVPASTEAFF. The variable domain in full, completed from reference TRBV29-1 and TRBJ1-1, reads SAVISQKPSRDICQRGTSLTIQCQVDSQVTMMFWYRQQPGQSLTLIATANQGSEATYESGFVIDKFPISRPNLTFSTLTVSNMSPEDSSIYLCSVPASTEAFFGQGTRLTVV.

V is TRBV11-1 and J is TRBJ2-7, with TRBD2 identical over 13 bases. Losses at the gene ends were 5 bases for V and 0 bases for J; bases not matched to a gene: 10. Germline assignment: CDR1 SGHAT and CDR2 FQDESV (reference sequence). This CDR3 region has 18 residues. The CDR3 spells CASSMTSGGHHPSYEQYF. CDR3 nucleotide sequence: TGTGCCAGCAGCATGACTAGCGGGGGGCACCACCCCTCCTACGAGCAGTACTTC.

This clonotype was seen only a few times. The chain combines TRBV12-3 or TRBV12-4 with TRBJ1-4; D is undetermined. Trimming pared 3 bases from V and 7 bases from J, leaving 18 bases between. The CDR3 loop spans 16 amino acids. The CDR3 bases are TGTGCCAGCAGTTTTACAGAACCACTTCGCCGTGAAAAACTGTTTTTT. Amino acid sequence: CASSFTEPLRREKLFF.

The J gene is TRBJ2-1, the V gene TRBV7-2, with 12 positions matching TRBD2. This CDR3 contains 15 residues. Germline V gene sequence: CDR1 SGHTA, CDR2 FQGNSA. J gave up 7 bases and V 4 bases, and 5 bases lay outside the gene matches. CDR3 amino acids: CASSSRLAGGNEQFF. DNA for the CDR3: TGTGCCAGCAGCTCACGCCTAGCGGGAGGGAATGAGCAGTTCTTC.

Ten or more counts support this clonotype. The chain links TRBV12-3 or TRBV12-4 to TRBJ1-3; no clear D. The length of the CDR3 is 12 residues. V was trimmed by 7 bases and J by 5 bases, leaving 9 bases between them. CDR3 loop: CASTLGRNTIYF. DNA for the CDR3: TGTGCCAGCACTCTGGGGAGAAACACCATATATTTT.

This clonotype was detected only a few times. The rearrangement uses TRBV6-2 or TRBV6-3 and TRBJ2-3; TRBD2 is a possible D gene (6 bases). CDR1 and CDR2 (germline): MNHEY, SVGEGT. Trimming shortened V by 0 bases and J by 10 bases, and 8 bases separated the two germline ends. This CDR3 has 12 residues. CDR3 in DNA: TGTGCCAGCAGTTACTCGGGACTGGCGCAGTATTTT. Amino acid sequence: CASSYSGLAQYF.

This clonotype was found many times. The CDR3 DNA reads TGTGCCAGCAGCTCGGGACAGGGGGGAAATACGCAGTATTTT. Its translation is CASSSGQGGNTQYF. The genes are TRBV7-2 and TRBJ2-3; 11 bases are shared with TRBD1. Germline loops: CDR1 SGHTA, CDR2 FQGNSA. The V and J ends lost 4 bases and 7 bases, in that order; junction bases with no gene match: 4. The CDR3 contains 14 residues.

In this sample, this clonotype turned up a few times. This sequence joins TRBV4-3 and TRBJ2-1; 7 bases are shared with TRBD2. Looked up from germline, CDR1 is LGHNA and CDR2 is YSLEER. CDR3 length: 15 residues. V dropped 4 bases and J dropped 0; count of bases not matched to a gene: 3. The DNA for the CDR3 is TGCGCCAGCAGCCCGGGACTACACTCCTACAATGAGCAGTTCTTC. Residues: CASSPGLHSYNEQFF.

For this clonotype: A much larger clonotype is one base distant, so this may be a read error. CDR3 amino acids: CSARPGGENYEQYF. The CDR3 coding sequence is TGCAGCGCCCGGCCGGGGGGGGAAAACTACGAGCAGTACTTC. The chain links TRBV29-1 to TRBJ2-7; 8 bases align to TRBD2. Germline V CDR1 and CDR2: SQVTM, ANQGSEA. The J segment lost 3 bases and the V segment lost 7 bases, leaving 11 bases of the junction unmatched. The CDR3 is made up of 14 amino acids.

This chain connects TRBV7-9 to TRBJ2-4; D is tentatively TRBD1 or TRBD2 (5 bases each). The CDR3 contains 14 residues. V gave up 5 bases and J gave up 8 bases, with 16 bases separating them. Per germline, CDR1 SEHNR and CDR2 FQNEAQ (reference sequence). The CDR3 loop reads CASSLSELGDIQYF. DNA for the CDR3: TGTGCCAGCAGCCTATCGGAGCTGGGGGACATTCAGTACTTC.

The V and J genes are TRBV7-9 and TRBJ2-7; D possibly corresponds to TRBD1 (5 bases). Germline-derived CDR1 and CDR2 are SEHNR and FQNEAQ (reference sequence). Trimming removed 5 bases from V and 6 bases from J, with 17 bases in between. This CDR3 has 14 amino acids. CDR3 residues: CASSPNSIRAEQYF. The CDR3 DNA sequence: TGTGCCAGCAGCCCCAATTCAATCAGGGCCGAGCAGTACTTC.

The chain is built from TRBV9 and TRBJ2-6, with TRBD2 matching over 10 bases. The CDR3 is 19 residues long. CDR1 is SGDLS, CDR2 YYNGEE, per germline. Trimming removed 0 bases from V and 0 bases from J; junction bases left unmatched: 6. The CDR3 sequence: CASSVGLAGKLSGANVLTF. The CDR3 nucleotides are TGTGCCAGCAGCGTAGGACTAGCGGGCAAACTCTCTGGGGCCAACGTCCTGACTTTC.

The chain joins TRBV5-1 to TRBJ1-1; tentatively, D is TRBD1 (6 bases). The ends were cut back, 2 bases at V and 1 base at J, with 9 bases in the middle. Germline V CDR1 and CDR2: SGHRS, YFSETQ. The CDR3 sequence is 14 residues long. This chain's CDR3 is CASSFGQQNTEAFF. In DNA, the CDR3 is TGCGCCAGCAGCTTCGGACAGCAGAACACTGAAGCTTTCTTT. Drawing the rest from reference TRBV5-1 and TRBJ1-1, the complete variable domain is KAGVTQTPRYLIKTRGQQVTLSCSPISGHRSVSWYQQTPGQGLQFLFEYFSETQRNKGNFPGRFSGRQFSNSRSEMNVSTLELGDSALYLCASSFGQQNTEAFFGQGTRLTVV.